This T cell receptor (beta chain) was recovered during a study of cytomegalovirus exposure and HLA in healthy donors (dated by TCRdb to 2015 to 2018). At the level of the whole study: An earlier analysis of roughly 500 of the donors reported 250 to 300 Gb of sequence data and more than 90 million unique TCR beta sequences from roughly 200 million T cells. Approximately 300 gigabases of sequencing data and some 85 million unique TCR sequences were included in an early release covering 550 to 800 HLA-typed donors. Of the 300 to 400 genotyped donors, approximately 83% fell in the genetic ancestry cluster associated with self-reported Caucasian donors. The study aimed to test whether cataloging public T cell receptors could reveal signatures of past pathogen exposure. Using immunosequencing, the study profiled T cell repertoires from roughly 650 subjects and related those repertoires to cytomegalovirus serostatus. Along with the roughly 670-subject first cohort, a separate validation cohort of around 110 different subjects was used. The study combined high-throughput TCR immunosequencing, statistical association of individual TCRs with disease status, and machine learning to predict cytomegalovirus infection status. A later analysis re-analyzed previously published TCR beta repertoires from 550 to 700 donors and added high-resolution HLA genotyping to study TCR occurrence patterns. The later analysis used no new phenotypic data to find candidate immune exposures, relying instead on TCR beta sequences and their occurrence across donors. To decide whether each TCR beta V gene segment behaved as functional or pseudogenic, an earlier analysis of 587 of the donors relied on high-throughput TCR beta sequencing. Donor age, sex, ethnicity and CMV serostatus were compiled together with the repertoire data. A later genetic analysis took genome-wide SNP genotypes for about 65% of the 666 donors and used that subset as a discovery cohort. All discovery cohort repertoires had been generated using a single sequencing platform. Both class I and class II loci were covered by HLA typing, at four-digit resolution. The number of typed donors differed by locus: about 629-640 for A, B, C, DRB1 and DQB1; 500 to 550 for DQA1; over 600 for DPA1; and about 470 for DPB1. Several DR-DQ haplotypes were treated as single units for association and clustering because of strong linkage in the cohort. On average, about 200,000 unique TCR beta nucleotide sequences were sequenced per donor among some 430 genotyped donors of the cohort, with 15% to 20% of those sequences being non-productive.

The investigation overall reported the following: The authors suggested that the approach could potentially be generalized to other disease states and immunological phenotypes. The study gave a list of some 150 TCR beta chains associated with cytomegalovirus. When HLA alleles, especially DR and DQ, strongly co-occurred, TCR associations were difficult to assign to individual alleles. Immune exposure information for the cohort was limited to CMV serostatus. While some public TCRs were present in many individuals, most TCR sequences turned up only very rarely across donors. At a false discovery rate of 0.05, a later analysis linked some 18,000 TCR beta sequences to specific HLA alleles. A few of the identified cytomegalovirus-associated TCR beta chains were confirmed in vitro to be specific for cytomegalovirus antigens. In a later analysis, HLA-associated TCR beta chains showed more clonal expansion and lower generation probabilities than non-associated chains that were equally common. Fewer than 20 rarely observed V segments, including chromosome 9 orphons, were excluded from the earlier analysis of a few hundred of the donors because counts were too low. Because some donors lacked HLA typing at each locus, the association tests relied only on the typed subset. Sequencing depth was assumed to be roughly uniform across donors in the presence/absence analyses, though that assumption may not hold. Compared with the roughly 700-donor mean, donors in an Asian-associated ancestry cluster had fewer N-insertions in productive TCRs, according to a later genetic analysis. A group of highly shared sequence variants was considered likely to be a technical artifact of the sequencing pipeline. According to a later analysis, TCR association rates differed among HLA loci, with DRB1 alleles showing the most associated TCRs and HLA-C alleles showing the fewest. In this cohort, only TCR beta chains were sequenced, and detectable features were limited by the absence of alpha or paired-chain data. A further reported finding was that TCR beta sequences accurately predicted the HLA-A and HLA-B alleles for most subjects in the first cohort. The classifier was reported to diagnose cytomegalovirus status with high specificity and sensitivity in both the original and validation cohorts. In a later analysis, most CMV-associated TCR beta chains were found to appear HLA-restricted, with HLA associations seemingly driven largely by CMV exposure. Correlated functional status among segregating V segments might be attributable to linkage disequilibrium, but an unknown experimental factor could not be ruled out. In a later analysis, several top co-occurrence clusters were reported to appear linked to parvovirus B19, influenza, CMV and Epstein-Barr virus. Because the 87-base-pair reads could not distinguish some IMGT-functional V segments, including TRBV6-2 and TRBV6-3, those segments were excluded. V-gene and J-gene trimming of TCR beta chains was associated with a missense DCLRE1C variant in a later genetic analysis, and the association was replicated in an independent cohort. In an earlier analysis of roughly 560 of the donors, most TCR beta V segments were observed in productive rearrangements about 87% or about 30% of the time, broadly matching IMGT annotations.

For this clone: Its target antigen remains unknown. Per-base qualities were not stored, and no clone one base away is much larger.

The CDR3 runs 17 amino acids, cysteine and phenylalanine included. The read is trimmed to its CDR3 DNA, 51 bases read in frame from base 1. The germline V gene provides CDR1 SGHTA and CDR2 FQGNSA. V and J are trimmed by 5 bases and 3 bases, and the gene matches miss 13 bases of the junction. The cohort comprised 670 or so healthy bone marrow donors. At the time of sampling, all cohort members were nominally healthy, though unrecorded immune exposures were likely present. The donor tested CMV seropositive, placing the donor among the 289 seropositive members of the cohort. Each donor provided a peripheral blood sample, and peripheral blood mononuclear cells were used for TCR beta sequencing. Genomic DNA was extracted from the blood cell samples with the Qiagen DNeasy Blood Extraction Kit. Library preparation employed the immunoSEQ multiplex PCR assay. The multiplex PCR relied on a mix of 60 forward primers for TCR Vbeta segments and 13 reverse primers for TCR Jbeta segments. The CDR3 region of rearranged TCR beta genes was amplified from genomic DNA with a multiplex PCR assay. On the Illumina HiSeq System, the amplified TCR beta libraries were sequenced as 87-base-pair reads. In the authors' own workflow: Across the roughly 670 repertoires, a later analysis counted roughly 84 million unique TCR beta chains, roughly 11 million of which were shared by at least two donors. To remove PCR and sequencing errors, raw reads were error-corrected and collapsed into unique sequences using a nearest-neighbor algorithm that merged closely related sequences. V, D and J gene segments were assigned by aligning CDR3 sequences to IMGT reference sequences. For a sequence to be retained, a match of at least six nucleotides was required to both a V gene segment and a J gene segment. A rearrangement counted as productive if the CDR3 had no stop codons and remained in frame with V and J, and every other rearrangement counted as non-productive. CDR3 was defined by IMGT convention, running from the second conserved V-encoded cysteine to the conserved J-encoded phenylalanine. In an earlier analysis of more than 550 of the donors, sequences lacking an unambiguous match to a single V gene segment were excluded. In an earlier analysis of a few hundred of the donors, V segments were called functional above 56.7% productive rearrangements and were called segregating when the between-donor standard deviation exceeded 5%. To diagnose cytomegalovirus status from the catalog of TCR beta chain sequences, a statistical classification framework was built. V and J gene assignment, in a later analysis, came from comparing TCR nucleotide sequences with IMGT/GENE-DB human TR gene sequences. A later analysis assigned CDR3 sequences and most-parsimonious VDJ recombination scenarios with the TCRdist pipeline. A later analysis defined each TCR beta chain by its CDR3 amino acid sequence plus V-gene family, and excluded reads lacking a unique V-gene family. As a way to deal with suspected cross-contamination and a sequencing artifact, a later analysis dropped 592 nucleotide sequences that were highly shared and had low generation probability. A later analysis calculated a clonal expansion index for each public chain from normalized within-repertoire ranks of inferred template counts. A later analysis computed generation probabilities with a VDJ recombination model fitted to out-of-frame rearrangements, and checked the results against IGoR. In a later analysis, hypergeometric tests were used to score TCR-TCR, TCR-HLA and TCR-CMV co-occurrence, with a repertoire-size bias correction applied to TCR pairs. In a later analysis, false discovery rates were estimated by permuting HLA or CMV assignments 20 times. In a later analysis, co-occurring TCRs were grouped with DBSCAN, and TCRdist sequence similarity was added when clustering was performed within HLA-allele-positive subsets. Repertoires with fewer than 30,000 or more than 120,000 public chains, plus five repertoires with anomalous nucleotide sharing, were excluded from co-occurrence clustering. The table was pulled from immuneACCESS by TCRdb, which kept in-frame rearrangements only. Such tables lose some clones; where checked, under half of the loss comes from unresolved V genes, and the rest has no known cause. V and J calls and clone size come straight from that table; D and trimming were deduced from the DNA. The sample table contains more than 95,000 clones; only one count was recorded for around 62% of them. The ten largest clonotypes hold just under 9.5% of the sample.

The chain was built from TRBV7-2 and TRBJ2-7; 10 nucleotides in the junction match TRBD2. Sequenced: PBMCs. The receptor was derived from a woman aged 40 to 50 in good health and CMV-seropositive. The DNA sequence follows: TGTGCCAGCAGCATAGAAGCGTCGGGACTAGCGCGCTACGAGCAGTACTTC. Its product reads: CASSIEASGLARYEQYF.